This passage covers 25 T cell receptor beta chains from one sample sequenced in a study of identical twins (dated by TCRdb to the mid-2010s). Receptors were amplified or captured by 5' RACE. Sequencing was carried out with an Illumina HiSeq 2000. TCRdb reanalyzed the raw reads on its own, using fastp at Q25 for trimming and MiXCR for clone calling, and kept in-frame beta chains. Under each unique CDR3 protein, matching rows form one entry showing the most common genes and DNA. The sample table holds just under 650,000 distinct CDR3 sequences, of which less than 9% were seen once. Of the sample, approximately 1.5% falls within the top ten clones. These same data were also listed under a study on yellow fever vaccine responses in identical twins.

The sequenced sample was PBMCs. The source is a woman aged 18-35 years in good health.

Only a few counts were recorded for this clonotype. This chain links TRBV18 with TRBJ2-1, with 9 bases lining up with TRBD1. Trimming removed 1 base from V and 5 bases from J; junction bases left unmatched: 6. Looked up from germline, CDR1 is KGHSH and CDR2 is LQKENI. The CDR3 has 16 residues. The CDR3 DNA sequence: TGTGCCAGCTCACCACTACAGGGGGCAGTGAACAATGAGCAGTTCTTC. Its protein product is CASSPLQGAVNNEQFF.

With regard to this clonotype: This could be a read error, since a much larger clone is one nucleotide away. V gene TRBV7-2 combines with J gene TRBJ2-4; D call uncertain. The germline CDR1 and CDR2 sequences are SGHTA and FQGNSA. CDR3 length equals 13 residues. CDR3 protein: CVIRASAKNIQYF. The DNA of the CDR3 is TGTGTCATACGGGCCTCAGCCAAAAACATTCAGTACTTC.

This clonotype was seen more than once but under ten times. The V and J genes are TRBV6-1 and TRBJ2-1, with 10 bases fitting TRBD1. CDR1 MNHNS and CDR2 SASEGT come from the germline V gene. J gave up 6 bases and V 8 bases, and 10 bases lay outside the gene matches. The CDR3 sequence is 15 residues long. The CDR3 protein is CASWPGTGVRNEQFF. DNA for the CDR3: TGTGCCAGCTGGCCCGGGACAGGGGTGCGCAATGAGCAGTTCTTC.

This clonotype was seen repeatedly, ten times or more. This chain uses TRBV12-3 or TRBV12-4 with TRBJ2-2, with 9 positions matching TRBD1. The CDR3 has 14 amino acids. Trimming removed 7 bases from V and 7 bases from J; junction bases left unmatched: 7. This CDR3 reads CASTETGGSGELFF. DNA of the CDR3: TGTGCCAGCACCGAGACAGGGGGGAGCGGGGAGCTGTTTTTT.

The sample holds a few counts of this clonotype. The chain links TRBV12-3 or TRBV12-4 to TRBJ2-1, with no clear D. The CDR3 runs to 11 residues. Trimming pared 1 base from V and 15 bases from J, leaving 10 bases between. CDR3 residues: CASSLGALRFF. CDR3 nucleotide sequence: TGTGCCAGCAGTTTAGGTGCCTTAAGGTTCTTC.

Only a few counts were recorded for this clonotype. J is TRBJ1-4 and V is TRBV20-1; 9 bases are shared with TRBD1. CDR3 length equals 15 residues. CDR1 is DFQATT and CDR2 is SNEGSKA in the germline V gene (reference sequence). The V and J ends lost 5 bases and 7 bases, in that order; junction bases with no gene match: 11. The CDR3 DNA sequence: TGCAGTGCTCCCAGGGCCGGGACAGGGTCTGAAAAACTGTTTTTT. Residues: CSAPRAGTGSEKLFF.

This clonotype appeared a few times. The V and J genes are TRBV11-2 and TRBJ1-6, with 7 bases aligning to TRBD1. The CDR3 extends over 16 amino acids. V shed 6 bases, J shed 4 bases, and the junction held 9 bases outside the gene matches. Germline loops: CDR1 SGHAT, CDR2 FQNNGV. This CDR3 reads CASSNSGTDYNSPLHF. DNA of the CDR3: TGTGCCAGCAGTAACTCGGGGACAGATTATAATTCACCCCTCCACTTT.

This clonotype was counted between two and nine times. The chain has TRBV6-5 and TRBJ2-7, with D perhaps assigned TRBD1 or TRBD2 (5 bases each). Trimming took off 1 base at V and 2 bases at J, with 15 bases between the two ends. Germline CDR1 MNHEY, CDR2 SVGAGI. CDR3 length: 16 residues. The CDR3 nucleotides read TGTGCCAGCAGTTACTTAGGGACGGGCGGAACCTACGAGCAGTACTTC. It is translated as CASSYLGTGGTYEQYF.

This chain joins TRBV12-3 or TRBV12-4 and TRBJ2-3, with unresolved D. The CDR3 is made up of 13 amino acids. V was clipped by 1 base and J by 7 bases, with 9 bases between them. The CDR3 bases are TGTGCCAGCAGTTTAGTTCTCGAGAATACGCAGTATTTT. It translates to CASSLVLENTQYF.

The chain combines TRBV20-1 with TRBJ2-1; no definite D call. The V and J ends lost 0 bases and 1 base respectively, with 22 bases between them. This CDR3 is built from 19 residues. Germline V CDR1 and CDR2: DFQATT, SNEGSKA (reference sequence). The CDR3 region has the DNA TGCAGTGCTAGAGATGAGACCGGCGGACGGCCAGAATCCTACAATGAGCAGTTCTTC. This translates into CSARDETGGRPESYNEQFF.

This clonotype was seen repeatedly, ten times or more. This chain links TRBV3-1 with TRBJ2-5; D perhaps matches TRBD1 (6 bases). The germline V gene encodes CDR1 LGHDT and CDR2 YNNKEL (reference sequence). The CDR3 spans 15 residues. Trimming left V 0 bases short and J 5 bases short, with 13 bases between. CDR3 protein: CASSQDTGLWETQYF. The CDR3 nucleotides read TGTGCCAGCAGCCAAGATACAGGGCTCTGGGAGACCCAGTACTTC.

The V gene is TRBV29-1, the J gene TRBJ2-6; D is possibly TRBD2 (6 bases). CDR3 length: 14 amino acids. Trimming pared 5 bases from V and 4 bases from J, leaving 12 bases between. Germline V lookup: CDR1 SQVTM, CDR2 ANQGSEA. DNA of the CDR3: TGCAGCGTTCGGGGGACGACGGGGGCCAACGTCCTGACTTTC. Amino acids: CSVRGTTGANVLTF. The full variable domain, completed using reference TRBV29-1 and TRBJ2-6, is SAVISQKPSRDICQRGTSLTIQCQVDSQVTMMFWYRQQPGQSLTLIATANQGSEATYESGFVIDKFPISRPNLTFSTLTVSNMSPEDSSIYLCSVRGTTGANVLTFGAGSRLTVL.

This clonotype has a handful of counts. The gene calls are TRBV5-1 and TRBJ1-5, with unresolved D. V was cut by 4 bases and J by 4 bases, with 15 bases left in between. This CDR3 comprises 15 residues. Germline CDR1 reads SGHRS; CDR2 reads YFSETQ. The CDR3 reads CASSPSAGRNQPQHF. The CDR3 coding sequence is TGCGCCAGCAGCCCCTCCGCGGGGAGGAATCAGCCCCAGCATTTT.

This clonotype has a handful of counts. This chain links TRBV11-2 with TRBJ2-3, with TRBD2 matching over 12 bases. J gave up 6 bases and V 5 bases, and 15 bases lay outside the gene matches. CDR1 is SGHAT, CDR2 FQNNGV, per germline. The CDR3 runs to 18 residues. The CDR3 DNA follows: TGTGCCAGCAGCCTGGGGGGGCCTAGCGGGGGGGCCTCTGATACGCAGTATTTT. Translation gives CASSLGGPSGGASDTQYF.

This clonotype was recorded a few times. This chain connects TRBV5-6 to TRBJ2-7, with a possible D match to TRBD1 (6 bases). Trimming shortened V by 4 bases and J by 2 bases, and 10 bases separated the two germline ends. The germline gives CDR1 SGHDT, CDR2 YYEEEE. This CDR3 region has 13 residues. Here the CDR3 DNA reads TGTGCCAGCAGCCCCAGACAGGCCTACGAGCAGTACTTC. Its protein product is CASSPRQAYEQYF. The full variable domain, its missing parts supplied by reference TRBV5-6 and TRBJ2-7, is DAGVTQSPTHLIKTRGQQVTLRCSPKSGHDTVSWYQQALGQGPQFIFQYYEEEERQRGNFPDRFSGHQFPNYSSELNVNALLLGDSALYLCASSPRQAYEQYFGPGTRLTVT.

This clonotype was counted a few times. The V and J genes are TRBV19 and TRBJ2-1; 10 positions agree with TRBD2. The CDR3 covers 14 residues. V was pared by 4 bases and J by 7 bases, with 4 bases of the junction left unmatched. Germline values: CDR1 LNHDA, CDR2 SQIVND (reference sequence). The CDR3: CASSTGLARNEQFF. The CDR3 region has the DNA TGTGCCAGTAGTACGGGACTAGCGCGGAATGAGCAGTTCTTC.

This clonotype came up a few times. The rearrangement links TRBV5-4 to TRBJ2-5; D gene ambiguous. Germline lookup yields CDR1 SGHNT and CDR2 YYREEE (reference sequence). The CDR3 totals 13 residues. Trimming pared 9 bases from V and 3 bases from J, leaving 15 bases between. CDR3 in DNA: TGTGCCACCTCACCTCCCAAGGAAGAGACCCAGTACTTC. Residues: CATSPPKEETQYF.

At least ten counts were recorded for this clonotype. J is TRBJ1-2 and V is TRBV5-1, with 12 positions matching TRBD1. CDR3 size: 17 residues. V dropped 4 bases and J dropped 7; count of bases not matched to a gene: 14. CDR1 and CDR2 from the germline V gene are SGHRS and YFSETQ. The CDR3 reads CASSQPPGQGAIGGYTF. The CDR3 nucleotides are TGCGCCAGCAGCCAACCACCGGGACAGGGGGCAATTGGTGGCTACACCTTC.

The CDR3 nucleotides are TGCAGTGCTAGTCAGCGATTGAGCAATCAGCCCCAGCATTTT. Its translation is CSASQRLSNQPQHF. The chain couples TRBV20-1 to TRBJ1-5; no definite D call. The V end lost 3 bases, the J end lost 1 base, and 10 bases lay between the germline ends. Germline V gene lookup returns CDR1 DFQATT and CDR2 SNEGSKA (reference sequence). There are 14 residues in the CDR3.

The V gene is TRBV9, the J gene TRBJ2-2, with D possibly being TRBD1 or TRBD2 (5 bases each). V dropped 3 bases and J dropped 3 bases, with 12 bases sitting between them. Germline values: CDR1 SGDLS, CDR2 YYNGEE. This CDR3 comprises 15 residues. The CDR3 region has the DNA TGTGCCAGCAGCGAGGCCGGGACCTACACCGGGGAGCTGTTTTTT. Protein: CASSEAGTYTGELFF.

This clonotype was observed a handful of times. The DNA of the CDR3 is TGTGCCAGCAGCTCAAGACTAGCGGAGCCCAACGAGCAGTACTTC. This gives the protein CASSSRLAEPNEQYF. This chain links TRBV7-9 with TRBJ2-7, with 9 bases aligning to TRBD2. Germline V gene data show CDR1 as SEHNR and CDR2 as FQNEAQ (reference sequence). V trimming: 4 bases; J trimming: 5 bases; junction bases outside the gene matches: 9. This CDR3 is 15 amino acids long.

This sequence joins TRBV28 and TRBJ2-3; D gene ambiguous. Trimming cost V 0 bases and J 0 bases, with 10 bases left between them. Germline values: CDR1 MDHEN, CDR2 SYDVKM. This CDR3 is 16 amino acids long. The CDR3 loop is CASSLWEWASTDTQYF. CDR3 DNA sequence: TGTGCCAGCAGTTTATGGGAGTGGGCTAGCACAGATACGCAGTATTTT.

This chain uses TRBV7-6 with TRBJ2-1, with D possibly TRBD1 on 5 matching bases. CDR1 and CDR2 (germline): SGHVS, FNYEAQ. The CDR3 is 15 residues long. Trimming took 0 bases from V and 6 from J, leaving 12 bases between them. The CDR3 spells CASSLAGQGGNEQFF. Here the CDR3 DNA reads TGTGCCAGCAGCTTAGCGGGCCAGGGTGGCAATGAGCAGTTCTTC.

As concerns this clonotype: A read error is possible here, since a much larger clone lies one base away. The chain joins TRBV7-2 to TRBJ2-2, with D perhaps TRBD2 (5 bases). V was clipped by 6 bases and J by 5 bases, with 10 bases between them. CDR1 and CDR2 from the germline V gene are SGHTA and FQGNSA. This CDR3 has 13 residues. The CDR3 region is CASSSTRTGELFF. In DNA form, the CDR3 reads TGTGCCAGCAGTTCTACTAGGACCGGGGAGCTGTTTTTT.

This sequence joins TRBV28 and TRBJ2-5, with D possibly matching TRBD1 (7 bases). V shed 11 bases and J shed 4 bases, with 17 bases lying between them. CDR1 MDHEN and CDR2 SYDVKM come from the germline V gene. The CDR3 totals 13 residues. This chain's CDR3 is CAARQGAGETQYF. In DNA form, the CDR3 reads TGTGCCGCAAGACAGGGAGCGGGAGAGACCCAGTACTTC.